This T cell receptor (beta chain) was identified during a study of blood T cell repertoires in COVID-19. The CDR3 has 18 amino acids. The junction had 13 bases not matched to a gene; V was cut back by 5 bases and J by 0 bases. The germline gives CDR1 SGHVS, CDR2 FNYEAQ. Original processing methods: Scientists estimated how many nucleated cells there were by amplifying reference gene primers. Sequencing was performed with immunoSEQ multiplex PCR; in TCRdb, only in-frame clones are kept and a portion is missing. V, J and clone size derive from that table, while D and trimming were established from the DNA sequence. The data contain about 150,000 clones, roughly nine tenths of them singletons.

The rearrangement joins TRBV7-6 to TRBJ1-5, with TRBD1 matching over 7 bases. The clonotype comes from a middle-aged woman who had been exposed to COVID-19. The sample comprised PBMCs or T cells enriched from blood (not recorded which). CDR3 amino acids: CASSAGTVERYSNQPQHF. The CDR3 DNA reads TGTGCCAGCAGCGCCGGGACAGTGGAACGGTATAGCAATCAGCCCCAGCATTTT.